This T cell receptor (beta chain) was captured in a study of T cell clones after liver transplantation (dated by TCRdb to 2018 to 2020). Notes on the research overall: The samples were obtained from ITN030ST, a randomized trial that attempted immunosuppression withdrawal within 2 years after liver transplantation. Donor-reactive T cell clones were identified by TCRbeta sequencing after a pre-transplant mixed lymphocyte reaction and then tracked in post-transplant blood. As an antigen-independent comparator for the donor-reactive sequences, third party-reactive TCRbeta sequences from pre-transplant MLRs were identified as well. Three of the eight recipients were HCV-positive; the others were transplanted for non-autoimmune, non-viral indications. The subjects received no induction therapy and were kept on standard immunosuppression until randomization at 12-24 months post-transplant. To count as tolerant, a recipient had to stay completely off immunosuppression for at least one year without liver enzymes climbing beyond twice the upper limit of normal. Blood samples were taken pre-transplant, pre-randomization before withdrawal, and post-randomization after full withdrawal or failed withdrawal. A cohort of 8 liver transplant recipients was studied, of whom 3 were classified as tolerant and 5 as non-tolerant. What the work shows at the level of the full study, not this receptor alone: The conclusions were preliminary, being limited by small, heterogeneous patient numbers and by non-standardized post-transplant time points. When repertoire turnover was accounted for, significantly reduced detection of donor-reactive sequences was found in 7 of 8 subjects for CD4 and in 8 of 8 subjects for CD8. Donor-reactive sequences declined more than third party-reactive ones, suggesting partial antigen-specific deletion unrelated to withdrawal success. In 5 of 8 subjects, regardless of tolerance or HCV status, circulating donor-reactive CD4 TCRbeta sequences dropped significantly post-transplant. Low numbers of available donor cells limited the measurable donor-reactive repertoire in two subjects. Without allograft tissue specimens, donor-reactive T cells may have migrated into the graft rather than being deleted.

The CDR3 holds 15 amino acids from the cysteine to the phenylalanine. Of all the DNA, just the CDR3 is kept, 45 bases in frame from base 1. From the germline V gene, CDR1 is SGDLS and CDR2 is YYNGEE. V loses 3 bases of germline sequence and J loses 8 bases, and the interval between the two ends is 20 bases. High-throughput TCRbeta CDR3 sequencing of frozen genomic DNA was performed by immunoSEQ, with PCR amplification, mapping, bias correction and internal controls included. In the paper's pipeline: Only productive rearrangements were retained, and each unique TCRbeta sequence was defined by its CDR3 nucleotide sequence together with its V and J gene. For classification of a sequence as donor-reactive, at least 5-fold expansion in CFSE-low cells relative to unstimulated pre-transplant cells and a frequency of at least 0.01% were required. Minimum frequency thresholds were set for each subject on the basis of the unstimulated sample with the lowest template count, so that a detection power of at least 90% was ensured. Jensen-Shannon divergence between the top 1000 TCRbeta sequences post-transplant and pre-transplant was used to measure repertoire turnover. Two-sided Fisher's exact tests were used to test for changes in the detection of donor-reactive sequences. TCRdb limited this immuneACCESS table to in-frame rearrangements with V and J called. A share of clones is missing; checked studies link under half to unresolved V genes, and the rest is unexplained. V and J calls and clone size are given by that table; D and trimming were obtained from the DNA. Counted in this sample were 99,000 or so clones; 75% to 85% of them appeared once. About 1% of the sample goes to the ten largest clones.

The time point label corresponds to: pre-transplant. Unstimulated PBMCs, after thawing, were stained for CD3, CD4 and CD8 and then FACS-sorted into CD3+CD4+ and CD3+CD8+ populations. Each of the 8 studied subjects was randomized to immunosuppression withdrawal. The Qiagen DNeasy Blood and Tissue Kit was used for isolation of genomic DNA. A note on this clone: Its antigen has not been determined. Base-call qualities are not available, and no considerably larger clone is one nucleotide away.

This material consisted of CD4+ T cells from blood, taken before liver transplant. The sequence came from a human donor who received a liver transplant. Recombination linked TRBV9 to TRBJ1-2; D gene: possibly TRBD1, on 6 matching bases. The CDR3 region has the sequence CASSERALTGVGYTF. The nucleotides are TGTGCCAGCAGCGAGAGGGCCCTGACAGGCGTCGGCTACACCTTC.